This TCR beta chain emerged from a study of Tregs in tolerant kidney transplant recipients (dated by TCRdb to about 2019). About the study as a whole: The transplants used related donors along with nonmyeloablative bone marrow transplantation, and in the human trials mixed chimerism was transient. TCRbeta sequencing was used in the study to identify donor-specific regulatory T cells before combined kidney and bone marrow transplantation, and the identified cells were then tracked after transplant. Paper-wide results and their limitations: Expanding Tregs with activated donor B cells appeared to identify the most biologically relevant and donor-specific TCRbeta repertoire. Because only a small number of patients were included, the study had limitations, and the results will need to be validated in larger populations as well as under other immunosuppression protocols. Biological reproducibility was not directly addressed, though technical replication error appeared minimal. For some patients, the PCR primers changed as time went on, which meant samples from those patients could not be compared with one another at the nucleotide level. In tolerant patients, donor-specific Tregs expanded more than Tregs overall, which suggests antigen-driven rather than nonspecific expansion.

Counted from cysteine to phenylalanine, this CDR3 has 18 amino acids. This entry keeps only the CDR3 DNA: 54 bases, framed from base 1. According to the germline V gene, CDR1 reads SGHTA and CDR2 reads FQGNSA. Details on this clone: Its antigen is currently not known. No much larger clone exists at a distance of one base, and base qualities are not known.

For TCRbeta CDR3 sequencing, genomic DNA was extracted from sorted cells using the QIAGEN DNeasy Blood and Tissue Kit. High-throughput TCRbeta CDR3 sequencing, including PCR amplification with bias correction and internal controls, was performed commercially through immunoSEQ. The original methods were these. Unique productive TCRbeta sequences were defined by CDR3 nucleotide sequence where primers matched, otherwise by CDR3 amino acid sequence with Vbeta and Jbeta genes. Sorting error was corrected by removing sequences shared between sorted populations at a frequency ratio of 2:1 or less, and the remaining shared sequences were assigned to the higher population. A sequence counted as donor-reactive if, in CFSE-low cells, the sequence had a frequency of at least 0.01% and was expanded at least 5-fold compared with unstimulated cells. Jensen-Shannon divergence, calculated on the top 100 TCRbeta sequences ranked by frequency, was used to quantify repertoire divergence. For any sample with multiple sequencing runs, sorting error was corrected in each run separately before the runs were pooled. TCRdb obtained this table from immuneACCESS and retained in-frame rearrangements with V and J assigned. These tables miss some clones; where compared with another copy, unresolved V genes account for less than half of the shortfall, and the remainder is unexplained. V, J and clone size were drawn from that table, and D and trimming were deduced from the DNA. This sample lists about 87,000 clones; 93% were detected once. The leading ten clones occupy 0.46% of the sample.

This specimen's time point label, interpreted: blood sample drawn before combined kidney and bone marrow transplant. Unstimulated Tregs (CD4+CD25+CD127-), CD4+ non-Tregs (CD4+CD25-), CD4 and CD8 cells were FACS-sorted from thawed PBMCs. The patients were several recipients of combined kidney and bone marrow transplants from the ITN036ST trial, and samples were available only from these trial subjects. Healthy control blood was processed to PBMCs by Ficoll density gradient and cryopreserved, and patient PBMCs were collected before and after transplant. The receptor was derived from a human donor who received a combined kidney and bone marrow transplant. The chain is assembled from TRBV7-2 and TRBJ2-5, and TRBD2 matches 8 of the central bases. With the DNA end fitting TRBJ2-7 better, the J assignment may be wrong. The source was CD4+ T cells from blood, collected before the transplant. For the CDR3, the sequence is CASSLDLAGYVSSYEQYF. The DNA reads as follows: TGTGCCAGCAGCTTAGATCTAGCGGGCTACGTAAGCTCCTACGAGCAGTACTTC.